This is a list of T cell receptor beta chains from one sample in a study of CD8+ T cells in alopecia areata. The repertoire was sequenced with immunoSEQ multiplex PCR; TCRdb's copy has only in-frame clones and lacks some. This table has 180,000 or so clones, 40% to 65% appearing once. This material consisted of CD8+ T cells sorted from blood, taken around week 54, from a patient treated with tofacitinib. These receptors were obtained from a human donor with alopecia areata. Both conserved end residues are part of each CDR3. A D gene is named only where the DNA matches it firmly. Rows give clone size only sometimes, using once, few, many, or a class for an expanded clone.

clone_size,d_call,j_call,v_call,cdr3_aa,cdr3_nt
.,TRBD1,TRBJ1-2,TRBV30,CAWSVTWTGNYGYTF,TGTGCCTGGAGTGTAACCTGGACAGGGAACTATGGCTACACCTTC
.,TRBD2,TRBJ2-1,TRBV5-1,CASSLAGTSISEQFF,TGCGCCAGCAGCTTGGCGGGGACTAGCATCAGCGAGCAGTTCTTC
.,.,TRBJ1-1,TRBV29-1,CSVGYGEAFF,TGCAGCGTTGGGTACGGTGAAGCTTTCTTT
.,.,TRBJ2-1,TRBV5-1,CASRARPDSVTHNEQFF,TGCGCCAGCAGAGCCCGCCCGGACAGCGTAACTCACAATGAGCAGTTCTTC
few,TRBD1,TRBJ2-7,TRBV7-9,CASSPGGLYEQYF,TGTGCCAGCAGCCCAGGGGGCTTGTACGAGCAGTACTTC
.,TRBD1,TRBJ2-7,TRBV5-6,CASSLSGQGHYEQYF,TGTGCCAGCAGCTTGTCCGGACAGGGCCACTACGAGCAGTACTTC
.,TRBD2,TRBJ2-5,TRBV13,CASSLYRGGETQYF,TGTGCCAGCAGCTTATACCGGGGAGGGGAGACCCAGTACTTC
.,.,TRBJ2-7,TRBV29-1,CSANGEYEQYF,TGCAGCGCTAACGGAGAGTACGAGCAGTACTTC
few,.,TRBJ2-3,TRBV7-9,CASSLEASTDTQYF,TGTGCCAGCAGCTTAGAGGCTAGCACAGATACGCAGTATTTT
.,.,TRBJ1-4,TRBV14,CASSQEIGTHEKLFF,TGTGCCAGCAGCCAAGAAATAGGTACCCATGAAAAACTGTTTTTT
few,TRBD1,TRBJ2-5,TRBV29-1,CSVAPGGFETQYF,TGCAGCGTTGCTCCAGGGGGCTTTGAGACCCAGTACTTC
.,.,TRBJ1-1,TRBV7-9,CASSSGVRTEAFF,TGTGCCAGCAGTTCAGGGGTTAGGACTGAAGCTTTCTTT
.,.,TRBJ2-7,TRBV15,CATSRQPPGVEGSYEQYF,TGTGCCACCAGCAGACAACCTCCAGGGGTTGAAGGGTCCTACGAGCAGTACTTC
.,.,TRBJ2-5,TRBV29-1,CSVEDLGTGPRYQETQYF,TGCAGCGTTGAAGATCTTGGAACAGGGCCGAGGTACCAAGAGACCCAGTACTTC
.,.,TRBJ2-7,TRBV4-3,CASSQDQSSYEQYF,TGCGCCAGCAGCCAAGATCAGAGCTCCTACGAGCAGTACTTC
.,.,TRBJ2-1,TRBV6-5,CASSYGQGAYNEQFF,TGTGCCAGCAGTTACGGTCAGGGAGCCTACAATGAGCAGTTCTTC
few,.,TRBJ2-7,TRBV13,CASSPQQDRGEQYF,TGTGCCAGCAGCCCGCAACAGGACCGAGGCGAGCAGTACTTC
few,TRBD1,TRBJ1-2,TRBV5-6,CASSPGQVGGYTF,TGTGCCAGCAGCCCAGGACAGGTCGGTGGCTACACCTTC
.,.,TRBJ2-2,TRBV9,CASSAVGGPAGELFF,TGTGCCAGCAGCGCCGTCGGGGGGCCGGCCGGGGAGCTGTTTTTT
few,TRBD1,TRBJ1-4,TRBV19,CASGTGAINEKLFF,TGTGCCAGCGGGACAGGGGCCATTAATGAAAAACTGTTTTTT
.,.,TRBJ1-2,TRBV6-5,CASSPFGGTYGYTF,TGTGCCAGCAGTCCGTTTGGGGGTACCTATGGCTACACCTTC
.,.,TRBJ2-3,TRBV9,CASSVAASTDTQYF,TGTGCCAGCAGTGTAGCGGCTAGCACAGATACGCAGTATTTT
few,.,TRBJ1-5,TRBV27,CASSWAGGNQPQHF,TGTGCCAGCAGTTGGGCAGGGGGCAATCAGCCCCAGCATTTT
.,.,TRBJ2-7,TRBV9,CASSAGEPYEQYF,TGTGCCAGCAGCGCGGGGGAACCCTACGAGCAGTACTTC
.,.,TRBJ2-1,TRBV5-1,CASSWDNYNEQFF,TGCGCCAGCAGCTGGGACAATTACAATGAGCAGTTCTTC
.,TRBD1,TRBJ2-1,TRBV9,CASSDTGTGIGEQFF,TGTGCCAGCAGTGATACCGGGACAGGTATCGGTGAGCAGTTCTTC
.,.,TRBJ1-2,TRBV5-1,CASSSGLYGYTF,TGCGCCAGCAGCTCTGGACTCTATGGCTACACCTTC
.,TRBD2,TRBJ2-3,TRBV5-1,CASSRRASGSGTDTQYF,TGCGCCAGCAGCCGTCGCGCTAGCGGGTCTGGCACAGATACGCAGTATTTT
.,.,TRBJ1-5,TRBV27,CASKGIDNQPQHF,TGTGCCAGCAAGGGGATCGACAATCAGCCCCAGCATTTT
.,TRBD2,TRBJ2-5,TRBV2,CASQRLAEQETQYF,TGTGCCAGTCAAAGACTAGCGGAACAAGAGACCCAGTACTTC
.,TRBD2,TRBJ2-7,TRBV7-6,CASSLGLAAYEQYF,TGTGCCAGCAGCTTAGGACTAGCAGCCTACGAGCAGTACTTC